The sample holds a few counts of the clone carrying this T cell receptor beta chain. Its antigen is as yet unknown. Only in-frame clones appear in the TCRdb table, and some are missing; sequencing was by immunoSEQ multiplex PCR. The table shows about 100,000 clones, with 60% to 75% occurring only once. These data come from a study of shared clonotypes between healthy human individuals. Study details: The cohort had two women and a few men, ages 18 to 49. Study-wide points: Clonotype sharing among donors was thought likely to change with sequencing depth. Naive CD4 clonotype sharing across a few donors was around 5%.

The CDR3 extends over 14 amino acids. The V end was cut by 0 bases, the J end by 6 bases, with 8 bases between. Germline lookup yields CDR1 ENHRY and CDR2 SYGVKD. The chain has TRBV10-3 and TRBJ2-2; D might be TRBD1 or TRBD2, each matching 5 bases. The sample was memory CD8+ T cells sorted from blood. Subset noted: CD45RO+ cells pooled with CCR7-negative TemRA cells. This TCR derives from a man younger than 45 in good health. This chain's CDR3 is CAISESRGPGELFF. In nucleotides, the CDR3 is TGTGCCATCAGTGAGTCGAGGGGTCCCGGGGAGCTGTTTTTT.